These 8 T cell receptor beta chains share one sample of origin, sequenced in a study of CD8+ T cells in alopecia areata. Regarding treatment: oral pan-JAK inhibitor, 5-10 mg twice daily. cDNA prepared by RNA extraction and subsequent reverse transcription served as the template for sequencing. The table came from immunoSEQ multiplex PCR; TCRdb's copy has only in-frame clones and leaves some out. The sample yields hundreds of thousands of clones, around 65% seen once. This sample comprised CD4+ T cells sorted from blood, obtained between weeks 44 and 45, from a patient treated with tofacitinib. The receptors were sampled from a human donor with alopecia areata.

The table lists this clone with a count of one. This chain joins TRBV7-6 and TRBJ2-1, with no clear D. The CDR3 runs to 12 residues. V was cut by 3 bases and J by 3 bases, with 3 bases left in between. CDR1 and CDR2 from the germline V gene are SGHVS and FNYEAQ. The DNA of the CDR3 is TGTGCCAGCAGCTTGGACTACAATGAGCAGTTCTTC. Its translation: CASSLDYNEQFF.

The V and J genes are TRBV5-6 and TRBJ2-7; D may be TRBD1 (6 bases). The germline CDR1 and CDR2 sequences are SGHDT and YYEEEE. CDR3 size: 13 residues. Trimming left V 5 bases short and J 4 bases short, with 13 bases between. The CDR3 DNA reads as TGTGCCAGCAGTCTGGACAGCCGTTACGAGCAGTACTTC. Translating gives CASSLDSRYEQYF.

The chain links TRBV7-9 to TRBJ2-7; tentative D call: TRBD2 (5 bases). There are 13 residues in the CDR3. Trimming stripped 7 bases from V and 6 bases from J, with 16 bases between. Germline CDR1 SEHNR, CDR2 FQNEAQ (reference sequence). CDR3 nucleotide sequence: TGTGCCAGCACATCACGGGGTTTCGGCGAGCAGTACTTC. Encoded protein: CASTSRGFGEQYF. Full variable domain (remainder filled in from reference TRBV7-9 and TRBJ2-7): DTGVSQNPRHKITKRGQNVTFRCDPISEHNRLYWYRQTLGQGPEFLTYFQNEAQLEKSRLLSDRFSAERPKGSFSTLEIQRTEQGDSAMYLCASTSRGFGEQYFGPGTRLTVT.

The chain employs TRBV25-1 and TRBJ1-6, with a possible D match to TRBD1 (5 bases). The V end was cut by 3 bases, the J end by 11 bases, with 14 bases between. The CDR3 spans 14 residues. The germline V gene encodes CDR1 MGHDK and CDR2 SYGVNS. CDR3 amino acids: CASSEGRVPAPLHF. The CDR3 DNA reads as TGTGCCAGCAGTGAGGGCAGGGTCCCAGCACCCCTCCACTTT.

This clone showed up just a few times. The rearrangement uses TRBV29-1 and TRBJ1-2; weak D call: TRBD1 (5 bases). Germline-derived CDR1 and CDR2 are SQVTM and ANQGSEA. V lost 2 bases, J lost 6 bases, and 10 bases lay in between. The CDR3 spans 12 residues. The CDR3 region is CSVESGMDGYTF. In nucleotides, the CDR3 is TGCAGCGTTGAATCAGGGATGGATGGCTACACCTTC.

The chain recombines TRBV29-1 with TRBJ2-2, with D perhaps TRBD1 (6 bases). CDR3 length equals 14 residues. The V gene's germline CDR1 is SQVTM and CDR2 ANQGSEA. Trimming took off 7 bases at V and 4 bases at J, with 16 bases between the two ends. As DNA, the CDR3 is TGCAGCGCGTCTGGGACATCCGTCACCGGGGAGCTGTTTTTT. Protein sequence: CSASGTSVTGELFF.

V usage is TRBV13 and J usage is TRBJ1-2; D might be TRBD1 (5 bases). The CDR3 runs 13 residues. Germline V gene lookup returns CDR1 PRHDT and CDR2 FYEKMQ (reference sequence). Trimming stripped 7 bases from V and 8 bases from J, with 17 bases between. The CDR3 here is CASTISWGSGYTF. The CDR3 nucleotides read TGTGCCAGCACCATATCCTGGGGGAGCGGCTACACCTTC.

This sequence joins TRBV29-1 and TRBJ2-4, with D perhaps TRBD2 (5 bases). This CDR3 has 14 residues. V lost 4 bases and J lost 3, with 13 bases in between. Looked up from germline, CDR1 is SQVTM and CDR2 is ANQGSEA. The CDR3 region has the DNA TGCAGCGTTGTAGAGGGTTATGGCAAAAACATTCAGTACTTC. Translating it yields CSVVEGYGKNIQYF. The full variable domain, completed using reference TRBV29-1 and TRBJ2-4, is SAVISQKPSRDICQRGTSLTIQCQVDSQVTMMFWYRQQPGQSLTLIATANQGSEATYESGFVIDKFPISRPNLTFSTLTVSNMSPEDSSIYLCSVVEGYGKNIQYFGAGTRLSVL.